Presented here are 18 T cell receptor beta chains from one specimen sequenced in a study of cytomegalovirus exposure and HLA in healthy donors. Sequencing used immunoSEQ multiplex PCR; TCRdb keeps in-frame clones, though not all of them. The repertoire holds more than 110,000 clones, about 94% seen once, with 1.5% to 2% in the top ten. The specimen sequenced was PBMCs. The receptors shown here come from a man younger than 35 in good health and CMV-seropositive.

CDR3 sequence: CASKGEAGELFF. The CDR3 coding sequence is TGTGCCAGCAAAGGGGAGGCCGGGGAGCTGTTTTTT. The rearrangement joins TRBV2 to TRBJ2-2, with D perhaps TRBD2 (6 bases). V lost 7 bases, J lost 6 bases, and 9 bases lay in between. The germline gives CDR1 SNHLY, CDR2 FYNNEI. The CDR3 totals 12 residues.

This clone came up once. The chain couples TRBV10-3 to TRBJ1-4; 7 nucleotides line up with TRBD1. Germline CDR1 ENHRY, CDR2 SYGVKD. The CDR3 extends over 15 amino acids. After removal of 0 bases from V and 4 bases from J, the junction contained 2 bases not matched to a gene. The DNA for the CDR3 is TGTGCCATCAGTGAGTCGGGACAGAGTAATGAAAAACTGTTTTTT. Translating gives CAISESGQSNEKLFF.

The chain employs TRBV18 and TRBJ1-2; D not resolved. The V and J ends lost 0 bases and 4 bases respectively, with 12 bases between them. The CDR3 totals 15 residues. Looked up from germline, CDR1 is KGHSH and CDR2 is LQKENI. This CDR3 is CASSPPTERLYGYTF. As DNA, the CDR3 is TGTGCCAGCTCACCACCGACGGAGCGACTCTATGGCTACACCTTC.

This chain joins TRBV7-9 and TRBJ1-5, with D possibly being TRBD1 (6 bases). Germline V gene data show CDR1 as SEHNR and CDR2 as FQNEAQ (reference sequence). Deletions cut 3 bases from V and 9 bases from J, with 18 bases between. The length of the CDR3 is 15 residues. CDR3 loop: CASSFAQGRVRPQHF. CDR3 coding DNA: TGTGCCAGCAGCTTTGCTCAGGGGAGGGTTCGGCCCCAGCATTTT.

The CDR3, as DNA: TGTGCCAGCAGTTTCTCCAGGGTGAACACTGAAGCTTTCTTT. This encodes CASSFSRVNTEAFF. The rearrangement joins TRBV27 to TRBJ1-1, with TRBD1 as a possible D gene (5 bases). The CDR3 runs to 14 residues. V was cut by 3 bases and J by 0 bases, with 8 bases left in between. Germline V gene data show CDR1 as MNHEY and CDR2 as SMNVEV (reference sequence).

This clone occurred once. The J gene is TRBJ2-5, the V gene TRBV7-2; 8 bases match TRBD1. After removal of 6 bases from V and 5 bases from J, the junction contained 5 bases not matched to a gene. Germline V gene sequence: CDR1 SGHTA, CDR2 FQGNSA. The CDR3 contains 13 residues. CDR3 DNA sequence: TGTGCCAGCAGTGACAGGGGATTGGAGACCCAGTACTTC. It encodes CASSDRGLETQYF.

This chain uses TRBV25-1 with TRBJ2-2, with 7 bases fitting TRBD2. This CDR3 region has 15 residues. Trimming removed 3 bases from V and 6 bases from J; junction bases left unmatched: 7. Germline V gene data show CDR1 as MGHDK and CDR2 as SYGVNS. This CDR3 reads CASSDGFGGAGELFF. DNA of the CDR3: TGTGCCAGCAGTGACGGTTTTGGGGGGGCCGGGGAGCTGTTTTTT. The full variable domain, with the rest looked up from reference TRBV25-1 and TRBJ2-2, is EADIYQTPRYLVIGTGKKITLECSQTMGHDKMYWYQQDPGMELHLIHYSYGVNSTEKGDLSSESTVSRIRTEHFPLTLESARPSHTSQYLCASSDGFGGAGELFFGEGSRLTVL.

V usage is TRBV2 and J usage is TRBJ2-5; TRBD2 aligns across 11 bases. J lost 4 bases, V lost 3 bases, and 4 bases had no gene match. CDR3 length: 15 residues. CDR1 and CDR2 from the germline V gene are SNHLY and FYNNEI. CDR3 region: CASSDELAGAETQYF. CDR3 coding DNA: TGTGCCAGCAGTGATGAACTAGCGGGAGCAGAGACCCAGTACTTC.

The rearrangement joins TRBV19 to TRBJ2-4; TRBD1 matches 8 bases. Germline values: CDR1 LNHDA, CDR2 SQIVND (reference sequence). This CDR3 has 14 amino acids. J lost 7 bases, V lost 5 bases, and 7 bases had no gene match. The CDR3, as DNA: TGTGCCAGTAGTTTCGCCGGGACAGGTAACATTCAGTACTTC. Translating it yields CASSFAGTGNIQYF.

This clone has more than one count but fewer than ten. V usage is TRBV2 and J usage is TRBJ2-2; the D gene is possibly TRBD2 (5 bases). Trimming shortened V by 5 bases and J by 9 bases, and 13 bases separated the two germline ends. The CDR3 has 13 amino acids. The germline gives CDR1 SNHLY, CDR2 FYNNEI. This CDR3 reads CASSTRTGRELFF. The CDR3 nucleotides read TGTGCCAGCAGTACAAGGACTGGACGGGAGCTGTTTTTT.

This clone was observed a few times. This sample also contains other DNA sequences that code for the same CDR3. In DNA form, the CDR3 reads TGTGCCAGCAGCTTATCTCTAGCAGGGACTTACAATGAGCAGTTCTTC. Amino acid sequence: CASSLSLAGTYNEQFF. The chain links TRBV7-9 to TRBJ2-1, with D possibly matching TRBD2 (6 bases). The CDR3 totals 16 residues. Between the trimmed V and J ends, which lost 2 bases and 4 bases, there was a span of 15 bases. Germline V lookup: CDR1 SEHNR, CDR2 FQNEAQ (reference sequence).

The gene calls are TRBV5-1 and TRBJ2-2; a possible D gene is TRBD1 (6 bases). This CDR3 is built from 15 residues. The germline gives CDR1 SGHRS, CDR2 YFSETQ. V shed 1 base and J shed 1 base, with 8 bases lying between them. This CDR3 reads CASSLRGQNTGELFF. The CDR3 nucleotides read TGCGCCAGCAGCTTGAGGGGACAGAACACCGGGGAGCTGTTTTTT. The variable domain in full, with the rest retrieved from reference TRBV5-1 and TRBJ2-2, is KAGVTQTPRYLIKTRGQQVTLSCSPISGHRSVSWYQQTPGQGLQFLFEYFSETQRNKGNFPGRFSGRQFSNSRSEMNVSTLELGDSALYLCASSLRGQNTGELFFGEGSRLTVL.

The chain employs TRBV2 and TRBJ2-7; 10 bases map to TRBD2. V lost 4 bases, J lost 2 bases, and 11 bases stayed unmatched. This CDR3 is 17 amino acids long. Per germline, CDR1 SNHLY and CDR2 FYNNEI. CDR3 DNA: TGTGCCAGCAGTGCCCCCTTAGCGGGAGGCACCCCCTACGAGCAGTACTTC. Translating gives CASSAPLAGGTPYEQYF. The full variable domain, rest sourced from reference TRBV2 and TRBJ2-7, is EPEVTQTPSHQVTQMGQEVILRCVPISNHLYFYWYRQILGQKVEFLVSFYNNEISEKSEIFDDQFSVERPDGSNFTLKIRSTKLEDSAMYFCASSAPLAGGTPYEQYFGPGTRLTVT.

This clone is a singleton in its sample. The rearrangement links TRBV27 to TRBJ2-7; TRBD2 aligns across 12 bases. J was trimmed by 4 bases and V by 3 bases; bases with no gene match: 7. The CDR3 has 16 residues. Looked up from germline, CDR1 is MNHEY and CDR2 is SMNVEV (reference sequence). DNA for the CDR3: TGTGCCAGCAGTTTGCTAGCGGGAGGGCGTGCATACGAGCAGTACTTC. Translated, it gives CASSLLAGGRAYEQYF.

V and J are TRBV6-1 and TRBJ1-1, with 8 positions matching TRBD1. Per the germline V gene, CDR1 is MNHNS and CDR2 is SASEGT. Trimming cost V 4 bases and J 4 bases; bases outside gene matches: 8. The CDR3 covers 15 residues. This chain's CDR3 is CASSATGGGSTEAFF. DNA for the CDR3: TGTGCCAGCAGTGCTACAGGGGGTGGGAGCACTGAAGCTTTCTTT.

The chain has TRBV4-2 and TRBJ2-3; a possible D gene is TRBD2 (5 bases). The CDR3 sequence is 14 residues long. Germline V CDR1 and CDR2: LGHNA, YNFKEQ. Between the trimmed V and J ends, which lost 4 bases and 3 bases, there was a span of 11 bases. The CDR3 region is CASSLGLVTDTQYF. The CDR3 DNA reads as TGTGCCAGCAGCCTAGGACTCGTTACAGATACGCAGTATTTT.

The J gene is TRBJ2-4, the V gene TRBV4-1, with unresolved D. This CDR3 has 15 amino acids. Germline CDR1 reads MGHRA; CDR2 reads YSYEKL. The V end lost 5 bases, the J end lost 0 bases, and 11 bases lay between the germline ends. The chain's CDR3 is CASSAILVAKNIQYF. CDR3 nucleotides: TGCGCCAGCAGCGCTATCTTGGTAGCCAAAAACATTCAGTACTTC.

The chain carries TRBV28 and TRBJ1-4; TRBD1 might be the D (5 bases). From germline, CDR1 is MDHEN and CDR2 SYDVKM. Trimming cost V 3 bases and J 7 bases, with 15 bases left between them. This CDR3 has 15 amino acids. This CDR3 reads CASSFSQGNREKLFF. CDR3 bases: TGTGCCAGCAGTTTTTCCCAGGGAAATCGTGAAAAACTGTTTTTT. The full variable domain, its missing parts supplied by reference TRBV28 and TRBJ1-4, is DVKVTQSSRYLVKRTGEKVFLECVQDMDHENMFWYRQDPGLGLRLIYFSYDVKMKEKGDIPEGYSVSREKKERFSLILESASTNQTSMYLCASSFSQGNREKLFFGSGTQLSVL.